These 22 T cell receptor beta chains originate from one sample sequenced in a study of shared clonotypes between healthy human individuals. Assay: immunoSEQ multiplex PCR; the TCRdb copy retains only in-frame clones and omits some. This sample has some 2,100,000 clones, with nearly 97% found just once. The sample was naive CD4+ T cells sorted from blood. Subset described: CD45RA+ positively selected. The receptors were sampled from a man aged 18 to 30 in good health.

The chain combines TRBV7-9 with TRBJ1-1; 8 positions match TRBD1. Trimming removed 0 bases from V and 0 bases from J; junction bases left unmatched: 6. Germline V gene lookup returns CDR1 SEHNR and CDR2 FQNEAQ (reference sequence). This CDR3 contains 17 residues. The CDR3 DNA reads as TGTGCCAGCAGCTTAGCACCTGACAGGGGAATGAACACTGAAGCTTTCTTT. It is translated as CASSLAPDRGMNTEAFF.

The chain couples TRBV7-8 to TRBJ1-5, with a weak D call TRBD1 (5 bases). There are 15 residues in the CDR3. V lost 1 base, J lost 9 bases, and 16 bases lay in between. Germline values: CDR1 SGHVS, CDR2 FQNEAQ. The CDR3: CASSLGQLDFGPQHF. The CDR3 DNA reads TGTGCCAGCAGCTTAGGACAGCTAGACTTTGGGCCCCAGCATTTT.

The chain employs TRBV10-3 and TRBJ2-1, with TRBD2 matching 8 bases. The CDR3 has 13 amino acids. Germline-derived CDR1 and CDR2 are ENHRY and SYGVKD. V dropped 4 bases and J dropped 7; count of bases not matched to a gene: 3. The CDR3 nucleotides are TGTGCCATCAGTGGGGTAGCGGGGAATGAGCAGTTCTTC. It is translated as CAISGVAGNEQFF.

V usage is TRBV25-1 and J usage is TRBJ2-7, with a tentative D call TRBD1 (6 bases). Trimming pared 6 bases from V and 0 bases from J, leaving 15 bases between. The CDR3 is made up of 15 amino acids. Germline V CDR1 and CDR2: MGHDK, SYGVNS. The CDR3 here is CASSVQGKSSYEQYF. DNA for the CDR3: TGTGCCAGCAGCGTACAGGGCAAATCCTCCTACGAGCAGTACTTC.

The rearrangement links TRBV27 to TRBJ2-3; TRBD2 aligns across 8 bases. The germline gives CDR1 MNHEY, CDR2 SMNVEV (reference sequence). Unmatched junction bases numbered 12, after V lost 4 bases and J lost 6 bases. The CDR3 runs 16 residues. The CDR3 coding sequence is TGTGCCAGCAGTTCGGCGGGACTAGTGGAGAGGGATACGCAGTATTTT. This encodes CASSSAGLVERDTQYF.

The J gene is TRBJ2-1, the V gene TRBV4-3; 14 bases fit TRBD2. Germline V gives CDR1 LGHNA, CDR2 YSLEER. With 10 bases clipped from V and 7 bases from J, the junction kept 6 bases outside the gene matches. The CDR3 length is 14 residues. CDR3 sequence (DNA): TGCGCCACTCGACTAGCGGGAGGGGGAAATGAGCAGTTCTTC. Amino acid sequence: CATRLAGGGNEQFF.

The chain recombines TRBV30 with TRBJ2-7; 14 bases are shared with TRBD2. In germline, CDR1 is GTSNPN, CDR2 SVGIG (reference sequence). V lost 0 bases and J lost 4; bases outside the gene matches: 8. CDR3 size: 17 residues. The CDR3 bases are TGTGCCTGGAGTGTTCGAACTAGGACTAGCGGGAGGTACGAGCAGTACTTC. This codes for CAWSVRTRTSGRYEQYF.

J is TRBJ2-7 and V is TRBV14, with 8 nucleotides matching TRBD2. After removal of 0 bases from V and 4 bases from J, the junction contained 5 bases not matched to a gene. Germline CDR1 SGHDN, CDR2 FVKESK. The CDR3 consists of 15 residues. CDR3 nucleotides: TGTGCCAGCAGCCAAGACTGGACTAGCTGGTACGAGCAGTACTTC. Its translation is CASSQDWTSWYEQYF.

This chain links TRBV7-2 with TRBJ1-2, with 7 bases matching TRBD1. Looked up from germline, CDR1 is SGHTA and CDR2 is FQGNSA. Trimming took 5 bases from V and 5 from J; bases not matched to a gene: 14. The CDR3 length is 16 residues. The CDR3 sequence: CASSPRRTGFGYGYTF. CDR3 coding DNA: TGTGCCAGCAGCCCCCGAAGGACAGGATTTGGATATGGCTACACCTTC.

The rearrangement joins TRBV5-1 to TRBJ2-5; D gene uncertain. V was clipped by 0 bases and J by 0 bases, with 6 bases between them. CDR1 is SGHRS, CDR2 YFSETQ, per germline. The CDR3 sequence is 14 residues long. The CDR3 region is CASSLAEYQETQYF. The CDR3 DNA reads as TGCGCCAGCAGCTTGGCTGAGTACCAAGAGACCCAGTACTTC.

This clone was seen a single time. The chain is built from TRBV5-6 and TRBJ1-4, with D possibly being TRBD1 (5 bases). Trimming took off 4 bases at V and 5 bases at J, with 9 bases between the two ends. Germline assignment: CDR1 SGHDT and CDR2 YYEEEE. The CDR3 contains 13 residues. In DNA form, the CDR3 reads TGTGCCAGCAGCCTAAGACAGAATGAAAAACTGTTTTTT. Amino acid sequence: CASSLRQNEKLFF. The variable domain in full, completed from reference TRBV5-6 and TRBJ1-4, reads DAGVTQSPTHLIKTRGQQVTLRCSPKSGHDTVSWYQQALGQGPQFIFQYYEEEERQRGNFPDRFSGHQFPNYSSELNVNALLLGDSALYLCASSLRQNEKLFFGSGTQLSVL.

Notes on this clone: Other DNA sequences in the sample encode the same CDR3. The chain recombines TRBV29-1 with TRBJ1-1; no clear D. Trimming stripped 4 bases from V and 0 bases from J, with 9 bases between. The germline V gene encodes CDR1 SQVTM and CDR2 ANQGSEA. This CDR3 is built from 13 residues. The CDR3 nucleotides read TGCAGCGTTGCTGGGAGAGTGAACACTGAAGCTTTCTTT. This encodes CSVAGRVNTEAFF.

On this clone: The sample has other DNA sequences that encode this CDR3 too. The chain links TRBV18 to TRBJ1-3; TRBD1 matches at 10 bases. There are 15 residues in the CDR3. V shed 6 bases, J shed 2 bases, and the junction held 4 bases outside the gene matches. CDR1 and CDR2 (germline): KGHSH, LQKENI. The CDR3 coding sequence is TGTGCCAGCTCGCCTGGACAGGGGGCTGGAAACACCATATATTTT. The encoded protein is CASSPGQGAGNTIYF.

The chain links TRBV27 to TRBJ1-3, with D possibly TRBD1 on 6 matching bases. The CDR3 is made up of 14 amino acids. Looked up from germline, CDR1 is MNHEY and CDR2 is SMNVEV (reference sequence). V dropped 6 bases and J dropped 0 bases, with 9 bases sitting between them. CDR3 nucleotides: TGTGCCAGCAGCGACAGGAGCTCTGGAAACACCATATATTTT. This gives the protein CASSDRSSGNTIYF.

On this clone itself: Additional DNA sequences in this sample encode the identical CDR3. This chain links TRBV5-4 with TRBJ2-1; TRBD2 matches at 7 bases. Trimming at V came to 1 base and at J to 3 bases, leaving 4 bases not matched to a gene. Germline V gene data show CDR1 as SGHNT and CDR2 as YYREEE (reference sequence). This CDR3 region has 15 residues. The CDR3, as DNA: TGTGCCAGCAGCTTGCCGGGGGGAAGCTACAATGAGCAGTTCTTC. Translated: CASSLPGGSYNEQFF.

This clone was counted a single time. The J gene is TRBJ2-3, the V gene TRBV5-1; weak D call: TRBD2 (5 bases). The CDR3 is 16 amino acids. The germline gives CDR1 SGHRS, CDR2 YFSETQ. Trimming removed 0 bases from V and 2 bases from J, with 13 bases in between. CDR3 sequence: CASSLDLSGYTDTQYF. The CDR3 region has the DNA TGCGCCAGCAGCTTGGATTTGAGCGGATACACAGATACGCAGTATTTT.

The chain employs TRBV2 and TRBJ2-7, with D tentatively TRBD1 (5 bases). The CDR3 is 14 amino acids. Deletions cut 2 bases from V and 2 bases from J, with 10 bases between. Germline lookup yields CDR1 SNHLY and CDR2 FYNNEI. The CDR3 protein is CASSELDSPYEQYF. The CDR3 DNA is TGTGCCAGCAGTGAACTCGACAGTCCCTACGAGCAGTACTTC. Drawing the rest from reference TRBV2 and TRBJ2-7, the complete variable domain is EPEVTQTPSHQVTQMGQEVILRCVPISNHLYFYWYRQILGQKVEFLVSFYNNEISEKSEIFDDQFSVERPDGSNFTLKIRSTKLEDSAMYFCASSELDSPYEQYFGPGTRLTVT.

The rearrangement joins TRBV5-1 to TRBJ2-5, with D unresolved. CDR1 and CDR2 (germline): SGHRS, YFSETQ. The CDR3 consists of 14 residues. V lost 3 bases to trimming and J lost 0 bases, with 9 bases between them. CDR3 bases: TGCGCCAGCAGCTCCGGGCAGTACCAAGAGACCCAGTACTTC. It yields the protein CASSSGQYQETQYF.

V and J are TRBV6-9 and TRBJ1-2; TRBD1 agrees at 10 bases. Germline-derived CDR1 and CDR2 are MNHGY and SVAAGI. The ends lost 10 bases at V and 7 bases at J; junction bases unmatched: 12. CDR3 length: 14 amino acids. The chain's CDR3 is CATRLRTGGVGYTF. CDR3 sequence (DNA): TGTGCCACGCGATTGAGGACAGGGGGTGTTGGCTACACCTTC.

The V call is TRBV6-5, the J call TRBJ2-2, with D unresolved. CDR3 length: 13 amino acids. With 5 bases removed from V and 6 bases from J, the gap between germline ends came to 10 bases. Germline assignment: CDR1 MNHEY and CDR2 SVGAGI. CDR3: CASSRVGSGELFF. The CDR3 DNA reads TGTGCCAGCAGTCGAGTGGGGTCCGGGGAGCTGTTTTTT.

The chain couples TRBV15 to TRBJ2-7; D not certain. Trimming shortened V by 0 bases and J by 0 bases, and 6 bases separated the two germline ends. This CDR3 region has 14 residues. CDR1 LNHNV and CDR2 YYDKDF come from the germline V gene (reference sequence). CDR3 DNA: TGTGCCACCAGCAGAGAAGGAAGCTCCTACGAGCAGTACTTC. This sequence encodes CATSREGSSYEQYF. The variable domain in full, completed from reference TRBV15 and TRBJ2-7, reads DAMVIQNPRYQVTQFGKPVTLSCSQTLNHNVMYWYQQKSSQAPKLLFHYYDKDFNNEADTPDNFQSRRPNTSFCFLDIRSPGLGDTAMYLCATSREGSSYEQYFGPGTRLTVT.

This clone was picked up one time. This sample includes further DNA sequences coding for the same CDR3. The chain carries TRBV18 and TRBJ1-5, with no clear D. CDR3 size: 16 residues. V was trimmed by 1 base and J by 2 bases, leaving 12 bases between them. Germline values: CDR1 KGHSH, CDR2 LQKENI. The CDR3 coding sequence is TGTGCCAGCTCACCACGAGAGGGCAACGGCAATCAGCCCCAGCATTTT. It translates to CASSPREGNGNQPQHF.